The 3 T cell receptor beta chains below all came from one sample that was sequenced in a study of patients and donors after allogeneic stem cell transplantation. TCRdb fed the RT-PCR reads into MiXCR, producing one record per CDR3 protein. The sample consists of hundreds of thousands of distinct CDR3 sequences, 16% of them appearing once. Sequencing was done on a sample of blood, either unsorted or a sorted T cell fraction (not recorded which). The receptors were sampled from a human donor who was either an allogeneic HSCT recipient or a stem cell or donor lymphocyte infusion donor (not recorded which). It is not recorded whose cells these are; they may come from a transplant donor.

This chain uses TRBV20-1 with TRBJ2-3, with 11 bases matching TRBD2. Losses at the gene ends were 0 bases for V and 2 bases for J; bases not matched to a gene: 4. From germline, CDR1 is DFQATT and CDR2 SNEGSKA (reference sequence). CDR3 size: 16 residues. CDR3 sequence reads: CSARDRLAGHTDTQYF. CDR3 sequence (DNA): TGCAGTGCTAGAGATCGACTAGCGGGGCACACAGATACGCAGTATTTT.

The CDR3 reads CASSFREMNGKLFF. The DNA for the CDR3 is TGTGCCAGCAGCTTCAGGGAGATGAACGGAAAACTGTTTTTT. The chain uses TRBV7-2 and TRBJ1-4; weak D call: TRBD1 (5 bases). The germline CDR1 and CDR2 sequences are SGHTA and FQGNSA. This CDR3 spans 14 amino acids. V was clipped by 3 bases and J by 10 bases, with 15 bases between them. Combining the CDR3 with reference TRBV7-2 and TRBJ1-4 gives the whole variable domain GAGVSQSPSNKVTEKGKDVELRCDPISGHTALYWYRQSLGQGLEFLIYFQGNSAPDKSGLPSDRFSAERTGGSVSTLTIQRTQQEDSAVYLCASSFREMNGKLFFGSGTQLSVL.

V usage is TRBV7-9 and J usage is TRBJ2-1; TRBD2 is a possible D gene (5 bases). The germline V and J ends were trimmed by 7 bases and 7 bases, with 14 bases remaining between them. The CDR3 loop spans 13 amino acids. The V gene's germline CDR1 is SEHNR and CDR2 FQNEAQ (reference sequence). The CDR3 loop reads CASTPQRRNEQFF. In nucleotides, the CDR3 is TGTGCCAGCACCCCCCAGCGGCGAAATGAGCAGTTCTTC. The whole variable domain, remainder taken from reference TRBV7-9 and TRBJ2-1, is DTGVSQNPRHKITKRGQNVTFRCDPISEHNRLYWYRQTLGQGPEFLTYFQNEAQLEKSRLLSDRFSAERPKGSFSTLEIQRTEQGDSAMYLCASTPQRRNEQFFGPGTRLTVL.